This T cell receptor (beta chain) was identified during a study of T cell clonality in common variable immunodeficiency (dated by TCRdb to the mid-2010s). For sequencing, equivalent amounts of genomic DNA were input from CVID and control samples. For every sample, a 60 bp segment covering the rearranged TCRbeta CDR3 region was amplified and then sequenced. The immunoSEQ assay, a bias-corrected multiplex PCR combined with high-throughput sequencing, was used to amplify TCRbeta. For the original study's pipeline: Every unique nucleotide sequence counted as a clone and was annotated with V, D and J genes, copy number and frequency. Sequences were labeled productive if in frame, and non-productive if out of frame or containing stop codons. Clonality was calculated from Shannon's entropy as previously described. The predicted amino acid sequences of productive clones were used to derive mean CDR3 Kyte-Doolittle hydropathy. Hierarchical clustering of scaled V gene usage was performed with the R hclust function using Manhattan distance and complete linkage. Clone sharing by CDR3 amino acid sequence was assessed by resampling 12 repertoires per group over 100 rounds. The repertoires were screened for 70 published EBV-specific TCRbeta sequences and roughly 240 published CMV-specific TCRbeta sequences. A couple of CVID samples that yielded fewer than 10,000 sequences were excluded from the analysis, so fewer than 45 CVID repertoires were retained. The table comes from immuneACCESS by way of TCRdb, which keeps in-frame sequences with V and J called. Part of the clones is missing from these tables; in studies checked, under half for an unresolved V gene and the rest for unknown reasons. V and J calls and clone size are as listed in that table; D and trimming were resolved from the DNA. The table gives 30,000 to 40,000 clones for this sample, with none occurring only once. The top ten constitute 3.8% of the sample.

For CDR1 and CDR2, the germline V gene lists SGHTA and FQGNSA. Its CDR3 holds 13 amino acids, cysteine through phenylalanine. The DNA shown is the part of the CDR3 that was read: 30 bases, in frame from base 1. Many counts were recorded for this clone. Its antigen is currently not known. Read coverage stops 3 residues before the CDR3 terminus; the germline J gene supplies the remainder. Overall study results and their limits: Even though DNA input was the same, control samples had an average of about 80,000 unique sequences each, compared with some 32,000 in CVID samples. TCRbeta clonality was higher in CVID subjects than in healthy controls (t-test p = 0.018), and the increase was most characteristic of about a third of subjects. Correlations of repertoire features with clinical complications were constrained by heterogeneity among patients within the CVID cohort. Reportedly, TCRbeta sequences from CVID had fewer deletions and N-nucleotide insertions, and highly modified clones with 13 or more V deletions were absent from CVID. CVID subjects shared fewer TCRbeta clones with each other than healthy controls did (p < 0.0001). According to the authors, figuring out what caused the increased clonality in CVID would require sequencing the repertoires of T cell subpopulations.

Predominantly Caucasian heritage was noted among both the CVID patients and the healthy controls. Heparinized peripheral whole blood samples of about 5 to 9 ml were collected from each donor. TCRbeta CDR3 repertoires were sequenced from genomic DNA of adults with common variable immune deficiency (CVID) and healthy adult controls. The control group was made up of about 22 healthy adult volunteers (10 male and roughly twelve female) whose ages ranged from roughly 23 to 70 years, with a mean age of around 30. Diluted blood was subjected to density centrifugation over Hypaque 1077 or Ficoll-Paque for isolation of peripheral blood mononuclear cells. Unsorted mononuclear cells served as the source of genomic DNA, which was extracted either by Qiagen column purification or by a centrifugation-based method.

The TCR sequence derives from a person aged 18 to 69 in good health. The sequence joins TRBV7-2 to TRBJ1-1; a weak D assignment points to TRBD1 (6 bases agree). Sequencing used peripheral blood mononuclear cells. Partial CDR3 DNA: TGTGCCAGCAGCCCACTCCTGGAGGGGGAG. Its product reads: CASSPLLEGE. The entire CDR3 sequence reads CASSPLLEGEAFF. Beyond the CDR3, the reference TRBV7-2 and TRBJ1-1 genes provide the residues; the full variable domain reads: GAGVSQSPSNKVTEKGKDVELRCDPISGHTALYWYRQSLGQGLEFLIYFQGNSAPDKSGLPSDRFSAERTGGSVSTLTIQRTQQEDSAVYLCASSPLLEGEAFFGQGTRLTVV.